The 20 T cell receptor beta chains reported below all come from one sample, sequenced in a study of shared clonotypes between healthy human individuals. TCRdb keeps only in-frame clones here, not all; method: immunoSEQ multiplex PCR. The sample records about 960,000 clones, over 75% being singletons. The sample taken for sequencing was memory CD4+ T cells sorted from blood. Noted subset: CD45RA-negative fraction. Receptor source: a man aged 18 to 29 in good health.

The V call is TRBV18, the J call TRBJ2-1; D gene uncertain. CDR3 length equals 15 residues. Germline CDR1 reads KGHSH; CDR2 reads LQKENI. Trimming shortened V by 3 bases and J by 0 bases, and 9 bases separated the two germline ends. The CDR3 sequence: CASSPTMDSYNEQFF. CDR3 nucleotide sequence: TGTGCCAGCTCACCGACGATGGACTCCTACAATGAGCAGTTCTTC.

This chain uses TRBV2 with TRBJ1-6, with a possible D match to TRBD1 (5 bases). Trimming shortened V by 7 bases and J by 7 bases, and 8 bases separated the two germline ends. This CDR3 has 12 residues. Per germline, CDR1 SNHLY and CDR2 FYNNEI. The DNA of the CDR3 is TGTGCCAGCAAAACAGGAAATTCACCCCTCCACTTT. It is translated as CASKTGNSPLHF.

This clone was picked up a small number of times. The chain couples TRBV19 to TRBJ1-4; D unresolved. V was clipped by 6 bases and J by 12 bases, with 14 bases between them. The CDR3 spans 12 residues. Per germline, CDR1 LNHDA and CDR2 SQIVND (reference sequence). The CDR3 loop reads CASSQPLGELFF. The CDR3 DNA reads TGTGCCAGTAGCCAGCCCCTTGGGGAACTGTTTTTT.

The chain combines TRBV5-4 with TRBJ2-3; TRBD2 aligns across 10 bases. Germline assignment: CDR1 SGHNT and CDR2 YYREEE (reference sequence). Losses at the gene ends were 6 bases for V and 5 bases for J; bases not matched to a gene: 9. The CDR3 is 15 amino acids. DNA for the CDR3: TGTGCCAGCATCCGAGCGGGAGGGCCGGGAGATACGCAGTATTTT. This codes for CASIRAGGPGDTQYF.

This clone was detected many times. The genes are TRBV5-5 and TRBJ1-2; 9 bases are shared with TRBD1. Germline assignment: CDR1 SGHKS and CDR2 YYEKEE (reference sequence). The ends lost 7 bases at V and 6 bases at J; junction bases unmatched: 7. This CDR3 contains 13 residues. The CDR3 protein is CASALQGANGYTF. The CDR3 DNA is TGTGCCAGCGCCTTACAGGGGGCCAATGGCTACACCTTC. Full variable domain (remainder filled in from reference TRBV5-5 and TRBJ1-2): DAGVTQSPTHLIKTRGQQVTLRCSPISGHKSVSWYQQVLGQGPQFIFQYYEKEERGRGNFPDRFSARQFPNYSSELNVNALLLGDSALYLCASALQGANGYTFGSGTRLTVV.

The chain uses TRBV18 and TRBJ1-6; D is uncertain. This CDR3 region has 16 residues. Per germline, CDR1 KGHSH and CDR2 LQKENI. V was pared by 5 bases and J by 5 bases, with 16 bases between. CDR3 residues: CASSDALGANNSPLHF. As DNA, the CDR3 is TGTGCCAGCTCAGACGCCCTGGGAGCAAATAATTCACCCCTCCACTTT.

On this clone: Other DNA sequences in this sample translate to the same CDR3. The chain joins TRBV20-1 to TRBJ1-2, with a possible D match to TRBD1 (5 bases). In germline, CDR1 is DFQATT, CDR2 SNEGSKA (reference sequence). CDR3 length: 11 residues. V dropped 3 bases and J dropped 4 bases, with 6 bases sitting between them. DNA of the CDR3: TGCAGTGCTAGGGGGGGCTATGGCTACACCTTC. Residues: CSARGGYGYTF.

CDR3 sequence reads: CASSLTQGEGTQYF. CDR3 DNA sequence: TGTGCCAGCAGCTTAACACAGGGCGAAGGGACCCAGTACTTC. The gene calls are TRBV11-2 and TRBJ2-5; possible D gene TRBD1, 6 bases. Germline assignment: CDR1 SGHAT and CDR2 FQNNGV. Trimming pared 2 bases from V and 7 bases from J, leaving 14 bases between. The CDR3 consists of 14 residues.

The chain uses TRBV6-5 and TRBJ1-1; D not certain. This CDR3 region has 14 residues. The germline CDR1 and CDR2 sequences are MNHEY and SVGAGI. Trimming left V 8 bases short and J 0 bases short, with 13 bases between. CDR3 DNA sequence: TGTGCCAGCCAGTCGGGTTACGTGAACACTGAAGCTTTCTTT. Its protein is CASQSGYVNTEAFF.

The chain combines TRBV7-2 with TRBJ2-5; D is perhaps TRBD1 (6 bases). V was trimmed by 4 bases and J by 7 bases, leaving 13 bases between them. The CDR3 loop spans 13 amino acids. CDR1 and CDR2 from the germline V gene are SGHTA and FQGNSA. The CDR3 loop is CASSSTGAGTQYF. CDR3 nucleotides: TGTGCCAGCAGCTCGACAGGCGCAGGGACCCAGTACTTC. Together with reference TRBV7-2 and TRBJ2-5, the CDR3 gives the full variable domain: GAGVSQSPSNKVTEKGKDVELRCDPISGHTALYWYRQSLGQGLEFLIYFQGNSAPDKSGLPSDRFSAERTGGSVSTLTIQRTQQEDSAVYLCASSSTGAGTQYFGPGTRLLVL.

V and J are TRBV10-3 and TRBJ1-2; D call uncertain. The CDR3 loop spans 14 amino acids. The V end lost 2 bases, the J end lost 7 bases, and 14 bases lay between the germline ends. Germline-derived CDR1 and CDR2 are ENHRY and SYGVKD. CDR3 nucleotides: TGTGCCATCAGTGAGAACCCCGGTGTGTTTGGCTACACCTTC. Protein sequence: CAISENPGVFGYTF.

The count of this clone is one. The chain links TRBV6-5 to TRBJ1-4; possible D gene TRBD1, 5 bases. There are 14 residues in the CDR3. V was shortened by 5 bases and J by 5 bases, with 12 bases between the two germline ends. CDR1 MNHEY and CDR2 SVGAGI come from the germline V gene. The CDR3 is CASSKQESNEKLFF. For the CDR3, the DNA is TGTGCCAGCAGTAAACAGGAGAGCAATGAAAAACTGTTTTTT.

The V and J genes are TRBV7-9 and TRBJ1-1, with D unresolved. This CDR3 has 16 residues. In germline, CDR1 is SEHNR, CDR2 FQNEAQ (reference sequence). The V and J ends lost 5 bases and 0 bases respectively, with 16 bases between them. CDR3 sequence: CASSLLGPVMNTEAFF. The CDR3, as DNA: TGTGCCAGCAGCCTTTTAGGTCCCGTTATGAACACTGAAGCTTTCTTT.

The chain combines TRBV30 with TRBJ2-2; 9 bases are shared with TRBD1. Germline CDR1 GTSNPN, CDR2 SVGIG (reference sequence). Trimming removed 0 bases from V and 3 bases from J; junction bases left unmatched: 14. This CDR3 spans 19 amino acids. The CDR3 is CAWSVNRWLRTGDTGELFF. The CDR3 bases are TGTGCCTGGAGTGTAAATCGGTGGCTCAGGACAGGGGACACCGGGGAGCTGTTTTTT.

The chain couples TRBV6-6 to TRBJ2-5; 10 nucleotides align to TRBD1. Germline values: CDR1 MNHNY, CDR2 SVGAGI (reference sequence). This CDR3 is 15 amino acids long. With V trimmed by 6 bases and J by 7 bases, 11 bases remained unmatched. Written as DNA, the CDR3 is TGTGCCAGCAGACCGACAGGGGGCGATTTTGCGACCCAGTACTTC. It encodes CASRPTGGDFATQYF.

This chain joins TRBV7-2 and TRBJ2-3; TRBD1 matches at 10 bases. Germline trimming cut 1 base from V and 3 bases from J; bases unmatched to any gene: 4. This CDR3 has 16 residues. The germline V gene encodes CDR1 SGHTA and CDR2 FQGNSA. The CDR3 sequence: CASSLDGTGATDTQYF. The CDR3 DNA reads TGTGCCAGCAGCTTAGATGGGACAGGGGCAACAGATACGCAGTATTTT. Full variable domain (rest looked up from reference TRBV7-2 and TRBJ2-3): GAGVSQSPSNKVTEKGKDVELRCDPISGHTALYWYRQSLGQGLEFLIYFQGNSAPDKSGLPSDRFSAERTGGSVSTLTIQRTQQEDSAVYLCASSLDGTGATDTQYFGPGTRLTVL.

V gene TRBV19 combines with J gene TRBJ1-5, with no clear D. V shed 4 bases and J shed 3 bases, with 10 bases lying between them. This CDR3 contains 14 residues. Germline-derived CDR1 and CDR2 are LNHDA and SQIVND (reference sequence). The DNA for the CDR3 is TGTGCCAGTAGTACTCGGGAAGTCAATCAGCCCCAGCATTTT. This sequence encodes CASSTREVNQPQHF.

This clone was found many times. V usage is TRBV10-1 and J usage is TRBJ1-2; D is possibly TRBD1 (5 bases). The CDR3 covers 13 residues. Trimming took 0 bases from V and 7 from J, leaving 9 bases between them. CDR1 is WNHNN and CDR2 is SYGVQD in the germline V gene (reference sequence). The CDR3 loop is CASSESVGVGYTF. CDR3 in DNA: TGCGCCAGCAGTGAGTCGGTAGGGGTTGGCTACACCTTC.

The chain couples TRBV4-1 to TRBJ1-6, with TRBD1 as a possible D gene (6 bases). The CDR3 loop spans 15 amino acids. Per germline, CDR1 MGHRA and CDR2 YSYEKL. Trimming took 0 bases from V and 7 from J, leaving 10 bases between them. The CDR3 loop reads CASSQDRGSNSPLHF. The DNA of the CDR3 is TGCGCCAGCAGCCAAGATAGGGGGAGCAATTCACCCCTCCACTTT.

This clone appeared once. One end of the junction does not line up with germline, which may come from a read error. This chain joins TRBV7-7 and TRBJ2-5; 7 positions agree with TRBD1. The germline V gene has CDR1 SSHAT and CDR2 FNYEAQ (reference sequence). The CDR3 loop spans 13 amino acids. CDR3 amino acids: CASSLDRAGTQYF. DNA of the CDR3: TGTGCTAGCAGCTTAGACAGGGCGGGGACCCAGTACTTC.